This section outlines one T cell receptor (beta chain) sequence together with its context. The antigen remains unidentified. The data were taken from a study of post-analysis software for immune sequencing data. Study details: Relapsing-remitting, secondary progressive and progressive-relapsing forms of multiple sclerosis all featured among disease courses. General study findings and limits: Significantly lower normalized Chao1 diversity was seen in multiple sclerosis patients than in controls. Strong co-clustering by F measure was seen for same-batch samples.

Incorporated into the TCR beta cDNA libraries were unique molecular identifiers, which served to reduce PCR and sequencing biases. Input of roughly 0.85 to 11 million T cells yielded roughly 0.5 million cDNA molecules. In TCRdb, the PCR reads were re-called with MiXCR into one record per CDR3 protein. The table shows 650,000 to 900,000 distinct CDR3 sequences, with about half occurring only once. The specimen was blood. The TCR comes from a girl aged 5 to 17 with multiple sclerosis.

Here the CDR3 DNA reads TGTGCCAGCAGCCTGAGGTCGGCTAGCGGGAGGCAAAGCACAGATACGCAGTATTTT. Protein product: CASSLRSASGRQSTDTQYF. The chain employs TRBV7-9 and TRBJ2-3, with TRBD2 identical over 11 bases. CDR3 length: 19 residues. The germline V gene encodes CDR1 SEHNR and CDR2 FQNEAQ (reference sequence). V gave up 5 bases and J gave up 0 bases; unmatched junction bases: 13.